The 8 T cell receptor beta chains in this list originate from one sample, sequenced in a study of T cell responses to AZD1222 COVID-19 vaccine. The table came from immunoSEQ multiplex PCR; TCRdb's copy has only in-frame clones and leaves some out. The profile shows some 130,000 clones, roughly 90% of them singletons. This specimen consisted of peripheral blood, obtained 28 days after the second AZD1222 dose. The origin of the receptors is an adult who received the AZD1222 COVID-19 vaccine.

The J gene is TRBJ2-7, the V gene TRBV6-2 or TRBV6-3; D is undetermined. Germline CDR1 is MNHEY and CDR2 is SVGEGT. V lost 0 bases, J lost 6 bases, and 12 bases lay in between. This CDR3 comprises 14 residues. The CDR3 sequence: CASSYSIGIGEQYF. The CDR3 DNA reads TGTGCCAGCAGTTACTCGATAGGTATCGGCGAGCAGTACTTC.

V gene TRBV7-9 combines with J gene TRBJ1-6, with D unclear. This CDR3 comprises 15 residues. Looked up from germline, CDR1 is SEHNR and CDR2 is FQNEAQ (reference sequence). The ends were cut back, 0 bases at V and 11 bases at J, with 14 bases in the middle. In nucleotides, the CDR3 is TGTGCCAGCAGCTTAGCATCTCCGGATTTAGCACCCCTCCACTTT. It yields the protein CASSLASPDLAPLHF.

The CDR3 coding sequence is TGTGCCAGCAGCAACGGGGCGGGTAACACCGGGGAGCTGTTTTTT. Translating gives CASSNGAGNTGELFF. This chain connects TRBV6-5 to TRBJ2-2; D might be TRBD1 or TRBD2, each matching 5 bases. Germline assignment: CDR1 MNHEY and CDR2 SVGAGI. The V and J ends lost 6 bases and 2 bases respectively, with 13 bases between them. The CDR3 runs to 15 residues.

This chain links TRBV27 with TRBJ2-7; D remains unclear. The CDR3 is 11 residues long. In germline, CDR1 is MNHEY, CDR2 SMNVEV (reference sequence). With 4 bases removed from V and 3 bases from J, the gap between germline ends came to 4 bases. The CDR3: CASSSFYEQYF. In DNA form, the CDR3 reads TGTGCCAGCAGTTCTTTCTACGAGCAGTACTTC.

The chain couples TRBV5-1 to TRBJ1-1, with a weak D call TRBD1 (5 bases). The V and J ends lost 2 bases and 1 base respectively, with 9 bases between them. Germline CDR1 reads SGHRS; CDR2 reads YFSETQ. This CDR3 is built from 14 residues. The CDR3 protein is CASSFQGGNTEAFF. The CDR3 coding sequence is TGCGCCAGCAGCTTTCAGGGTGGGAACACTGAAGCTTTCTTT. Using reference TRBV5-1 and TRBJ1-1 for the parts outside the CDR3, the full variable domain is KAGVTQTPRYLIKTRGQQVTLSCSPISGHRSVSWYQQTPGQGLQFLFEYFSETQRNKGNFPGRFSGRQFSNSRSEMNVSTLELGDSALYLCASSFQGGNTEAFFGQGTRLTVV.

The V and J genes are TRBV9 and TRBJ1-4, with D uncertain. V was clipped by 4 bases and J by 8 bases, with 15 bases between them. The germline V gene encodes CDR1 SGDLS and CDR2 YYNGEE. This CDR3 has 14 amino acids. CDR3 sequence: CASSPLPAREKLFF. CDR3 in DNA: TGTGCCAGCAGCCCCTTGCCTGCGAGGGAAAAACTGTTTTTT.

The rearrangement uses TRBV28 and TRBJ2-1; 7 nucleotides match TRBD2. With V trimmed by 8 bases and J by 3 bases, 19 bases remained unmatched. Germline loops: CDR1 MDHEN, CDR2 SYDVKM. CDR3 size: 18 residues. CDR3 nucleotide sequence: TGTGCCAGCGGCTCCCTAAATCTCTTGGGACTACACTACAATGAGCAGTTCTTC. Translating gives CASGSLNLLGLHYNEQFF.

This clone has more than one count but fewer than ten. The CDR3 bases are TGTGCCAGCAGTGCGGGTAGGCAGCCCCAGCATTTT. Encoded protein: CASSAGRQPQHF. The chain is built from TRBV2 and TRBJ1-5; D call uncertain. CDR1 is SNHLY and CDR2 is FYNNEI in the germline V gene. V dropped 4 bases and J dropped 7 bases, with 8 bases sitting between them. This CDR3 contains 12 residues.